This record covers a single T cell receptor beta chain. Participant reports of clinical history set cohort assignment. Cohort 3 recovered donors had two negative PCRs, clearance, or symptom resolution. V was clipped by 3 bases and J by 5 bases; unmatched bases: 7. CDR3 length: 15 residues. Per the germline V gene, CDR1 is KGHSH and CDR2 is LQKENI. In the study's own analysis: It was from reference gene primer amplification that nucleated cell counts were estimated. Only in-frame clones appear in the TCRdb table, and some are missing; sequencing was by immunoSEQ multiplex PCR. The D gene and trimming were derived from the DNA, and the V and J assignments and clone size from that table. Of hundreds of thousands of clones in the sample, around 85% were seen once. This record belongs to a study of blood T cell repertoires in COVID-19.

The chain uses TRBV18 and TRBJ2-7; 10 positions agree with TRBD1. The TCR comes from a man aged 35 to 55 who had recovered from COVID-19. The sample comprised PBMCs or T cells enriched from blood (not recorded which). The CDR3 spells CASSPRDRGSHEQYF. CDR3 DNA sequence: TGTGCCAGCTCACCCCGGGACAGGGGTAGCCACGAGCAGTACTTC. The full variable domain, rest sourced from reference TRBV18 and TRBJ2-7, is NAGVMQNPRHLVRRRGQEARLRCSPMKGHSHVYWYRQLPEEGLKFMVYLQKENIIDESGMPKERFSAEFPKEGPSILRIQQVVRGDSAAYFCASSPRDRGSHEQYFGPGTRLTVT.